The present T cell receptor beta chain was sequenced within a study of T cell responses to AZD1222 COVID-19 vaccine. Study-wide results and limits: Within unmutated variant regions lay the reported targets of nearly half of spike-specific TCRs. The study sampled repertoires only after the peak T cell response. Donors were chiefly white British, with a greater number of females, and clonal diversity was perhaps underestimated.

As regards this clone: What it binds is unknown.

Repertoires were generated with immunoSEQ multiplex PCR, while TCRdb's copy carries only in-frame clones and drops some. This sample has approximately 88,000 clones, with 85% to 90% found just once. The clonotype comes from an adult who received the AZD1222 COVID-19 vaccine. Material: peripheral blood, obtained 28 days after the second AZD1222 dose.

DNA of the CDR3: TGCGCCAGCAGGACGGATTACACCGGGGAGCTGTTTTTT. It yields the protein CASRTDYTGELFF. The rearrangement joins TRBV10-2 to TRBJ2-2; D unresolved. Germline CDR1 and CDR2: WSHSY and SAAADI. The CDR3 loop spans 13 amino acids. Trimming removed 6 bases from V and 3 bases from J, with 8 bases in between.